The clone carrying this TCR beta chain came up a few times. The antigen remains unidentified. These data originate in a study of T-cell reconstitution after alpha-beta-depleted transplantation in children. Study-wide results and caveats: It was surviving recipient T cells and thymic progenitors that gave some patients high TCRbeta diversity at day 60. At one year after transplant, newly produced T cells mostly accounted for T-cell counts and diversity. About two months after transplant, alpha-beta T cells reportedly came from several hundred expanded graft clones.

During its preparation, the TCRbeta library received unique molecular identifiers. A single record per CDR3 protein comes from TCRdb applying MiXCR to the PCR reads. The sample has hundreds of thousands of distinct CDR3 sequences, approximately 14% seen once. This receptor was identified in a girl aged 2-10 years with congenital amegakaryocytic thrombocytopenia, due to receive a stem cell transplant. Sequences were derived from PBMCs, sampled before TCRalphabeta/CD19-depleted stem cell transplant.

CDR3 sequence reads: CASSFLRGGTDTQYF. The CDR3, as DNA: TGTGCCAGCAGCTTCTTACGAGGGGGCACAGATACGCAGTATTTT. V gene TRBV7-2 combines with J gene TRBJ2-3; TRBD1 or TRBD2 may be the D gene (5 bases each). Between the trimmed V and J ends, which lost 3 bases and 1 base, there was a span of 11 bases. CDR3 size: 15 residues. Germline V gene sequence: CDR1 SGHTA, CDR2 FQGNSA.